This T cell receptor (beta chain) is from a study of blood T cell repertoires in COVID-19 (TCRdb year 2020). About the investigation overall: Samples covering the acute and convalescent phases of COVID-19 were provided by collaborators in the United States, Italy and Spain. The repertoires were released in a freely available public database meant as a resource for research on the immune response to SARS-CoV-2. Nearly every sample came with metadata listing a de-identified subject ID, COVID-19 status, age in years and sex. The prospective study material was composed of cDNA or gDNA derived from T cells, B-cell-depleted T cells, or PBMCs. Subjects who had been exposed to COVID-19, were actively infected with it, or had recovered from it provided the deeply sampled blood TCRbeta repertoires that made up the dataset. Where available, HLA class I and class II types were obtained from metadata supplied by the sample provider rather than from assay-based typing. Samples were obtained from the ongoing ImmuneRACE study (first 160 participants) and from 1,000 to 1,500 subjects provided by 6 global collaborators.

General study outcomes and caveats: How much clinical and demographic metadata was included differed by source and by participant, and the metadata was provided uncurated.

TCRbeta CDR3 regions were amplified from genomic DNA by means of the immunoSEQ Assay, a bias-controlled multiplex PCR. The paper's processing steps were these. Within the assay, amplification of reference gene primers was used to estimate how many nucleated cells each sample contained. Sequence reads were collapsed and filtered to measure the absolute abundance of every unique TCRbeta CDR3 rearrangement. Productive Simpson clonality was computed per sample as the square root of Simpson's diversity index over productive rearrangements. The clones in this table, taken by TCRdb from immuneACCESS, are in-frame only. Not every clone is retained; where verified, under half of the shortfall comes from an unresolved V gene, and the cause of the rest is unknown. The V and J calls and clone size were taken over from that table, and D and trimming were inferred from the DNA. This sample lists around 72,000 clones; 91% were detected once. The ten largest clonotypes hold around 13% of the sample.

A word on this clone: Which antigen it targets is not known. No base quality information exists; no much larger clone differs at one position.

Collaborating institutions collected whole blood in K2EDTA tubes following their own protocols. For TCRbeta analysis, collaborator samples were shipped as frozen whole blood, as isolated PBMCs, or as DNA extracted from either sample type. The CDR3 contains 14 residues, cysteine and phenylalanine counted. Only the CDR3 DNA is retained, 42 bases long and in frame from the first base. V is trimmed back by 4 bases and J by 4 bases, and the junction contains 3 bases that no gene match accounts for. The germline V gene (reference sequence) provides CDR1 LGHDT and CDR2 YNNKEL. Source material: peripheral blood. This TCR was sampled from a human donor with active COVID-19. The donor label of this sample is uncertain. The chain links TRBV3-1 (or the pseudogene TRBV3-2) with TRBJ1-4; TRBD1 agrees with 7 junctional bases. The CDR3 region: CASSPGTVNEKLFF. The sequenced DNA is TGTGCCAGCAGCCCCGGGACAGTTAATGAAAAACTGTTTTTT.